This T cell receptor beta chain was recorded in a study of early T cells in non-severe SARS-CoV-2 infection. Germline CDR1 SQVTM, CDR2 ANQGSEA. V dropped 1 base and J dropped 2 bases, with 9 bases sitting between them. The CDR3 spans 15 residues. This clonotype was seen a handful of times. TCRdb re-derived calls from the 5' RACE reads in MiXCR, one entry per CDR3 protein. Altogether tens of thousands of distinct CDR3 sequences are present, 15% being singletons, with the ten largest covering 4.5% to 7%. The sequence was obtained from an adult who was a healthcare worker with PCR-confirmed SARS-CoV-2 infection or an uninfected control (not recorded which). The sequenced sample was whole blood. This rearrangement joins TRBV29-1 to TRBJ2-6; maybe TRBD1 (7 bases). CDR3 region: CSVEGRGPGANVLTF. The DNA of the CDR3 is TGCAGCGTTGAAGGGAGGGGGCCTGGGGCCAACGTCCTGACTTTC.